The source of this T cell receptor beta chain is a study of shared clonotypes between healthy human individuals. Study-wide background: Three CD4 naive, three CD4 memory, two CD8 naive and one CD8 memory plate were used per donor. General study results and limits: Non-shared clonotypes showed lower generation probabilities than clonotypes common to all four donors.

The assay was immunoSEQ multiplex PCR, and TCRdb's table has in-frame clones only and misses some. The repertoire consists of 550,000 to 700,000 clones, with around 78% occurring once and the leading ten covering roughly 1.9%. About this clone: Its specificity is unknown.

The CDR3 is 14 amino acids. Trimming cost V 6 bases and J 1 base, with 13 bases left between them. The germline gives CDR1 MNHNS, CDR2 SASEGT. The receptor's source is a young woman in good health. Sequencing was carried out using memory CD4+ T cells sorted from blood. The subset is: CD45RA-negative fraction. This chain joins TRBV6-1 and TRBJ2-7; possible D gene TRBD1, 6 bases. In nucleotides, the CDR3 is TGTGCCAGCAGCGCTTCCGGGACATCCTACGAGCAGTACTTC. This translates into CASSASGTSYEQYF.